This T cell receptor (beta chain) was recorded in a study of blood T cell repertoires in COVID-19. Whole-study context: From T cells, B-cell-depleted T cells, or PBMCs came the material, which was cDNA or gDNA.

Deletions cut 4 bases from V and 0 bases from J, with 10 bases between. This CDR3 spans 14 amino acids. Germline V gives CDR1 SNHLY, CDR2 FYNNEI. In the original workflow: Reference gene primers were amplified, and this amplification served to estimate nucleated cell counts. Sequencing used immunoSEQ multiplex PCR; TCRdb keeps in-frame clones, though not all of them. V and J calls and clone size are copied from that table; D and trimming were computed from the DNA. The table shows about 150,000 clones, with 60% to 85% occurring only once. The sequence was collected from a man between 50 and 59 years old with acute or convalescent COVID-19. Specimen: peripheral blood. The chain recombines TRBV2 with TRBJ2-7; D is possibly TRBD1 (5 bases). The CDR3 region has the DNA TGTGCCAGCAGTGGGACAACAAGCTCCTACGAGCAGTACTTC. It codes for CASSGTTSSYEQYF.